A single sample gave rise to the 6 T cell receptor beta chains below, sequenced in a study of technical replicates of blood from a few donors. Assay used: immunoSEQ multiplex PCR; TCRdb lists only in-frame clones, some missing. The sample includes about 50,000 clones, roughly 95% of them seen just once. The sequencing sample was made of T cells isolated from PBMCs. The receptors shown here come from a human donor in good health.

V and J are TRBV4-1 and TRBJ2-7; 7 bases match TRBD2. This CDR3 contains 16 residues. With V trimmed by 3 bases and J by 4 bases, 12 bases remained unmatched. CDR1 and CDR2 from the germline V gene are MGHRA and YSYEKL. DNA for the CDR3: TGCGCCAGCAGCCAGTCCCCGGCCGGTAGCGGGTACGAGCAGTACTTC. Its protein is CASSQSPAGSGYEQYF.

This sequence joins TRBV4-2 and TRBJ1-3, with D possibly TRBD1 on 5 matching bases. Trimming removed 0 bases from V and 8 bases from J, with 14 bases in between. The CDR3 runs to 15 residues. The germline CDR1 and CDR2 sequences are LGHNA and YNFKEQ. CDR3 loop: CASSQDLAGRDTIYF. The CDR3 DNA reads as TGTGCCAGCAGCCAAGATCTAGCAGGGAGGGACACCATATATTTT.

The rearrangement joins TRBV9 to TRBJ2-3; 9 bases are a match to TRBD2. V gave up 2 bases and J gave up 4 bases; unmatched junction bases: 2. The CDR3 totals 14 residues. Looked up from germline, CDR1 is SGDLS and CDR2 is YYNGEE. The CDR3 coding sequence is TGTGCCAGCAGCGTTAGCGGGAGAGCAGATACGCAGTATTTT. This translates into CASSVSGRADTQYF.

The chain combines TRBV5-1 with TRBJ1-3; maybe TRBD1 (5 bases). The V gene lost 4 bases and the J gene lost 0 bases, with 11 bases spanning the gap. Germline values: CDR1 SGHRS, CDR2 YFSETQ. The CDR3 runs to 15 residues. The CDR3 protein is CASSPGFLSGNTIYF. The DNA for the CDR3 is TGCGCCAGCAGCCCAGGGTTCCTCTCTGGAAACACCATATATTTT. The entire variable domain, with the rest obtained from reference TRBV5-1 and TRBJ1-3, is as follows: KAGVTQTPRYLIKTRGQQVTLSCSPISGHRSVSWYQQTPGQGLQFLFEYFSETQRNKGNFPGRFSGRQFSNSRSEMNVSTLELGDSALYLCASSPGFLSGNTIYFGEGSWLTVV.

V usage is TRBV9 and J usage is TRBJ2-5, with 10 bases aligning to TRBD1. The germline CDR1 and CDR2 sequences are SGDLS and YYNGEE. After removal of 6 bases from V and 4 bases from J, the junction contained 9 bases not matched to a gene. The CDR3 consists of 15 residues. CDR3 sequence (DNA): TGTGCCAGCACCATCGGACAGGGGGGAATAGAGACCCAGTACTTC. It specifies CASTIGQGGIETQYF.

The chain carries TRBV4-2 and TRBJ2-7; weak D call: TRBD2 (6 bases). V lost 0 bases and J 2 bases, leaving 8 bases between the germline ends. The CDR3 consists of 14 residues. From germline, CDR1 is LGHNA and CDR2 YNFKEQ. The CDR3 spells CASSQDRGTYEQYF. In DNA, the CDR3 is TGTGCCAGCAGCCAAGATCGCGGGACCTACGAGCAGTACTTC.